What follows are 31 T cell receptor beta chains derived from one specimen sequenced in a study of cytomegalovirus exposure and HLA in healthy donors. PCR used 60 Vbeta primers and 13 Jbeta primers. Profiled with immunoSEQ multiplex PCR; TCRdb holds only in-frame clones, not every one. The table has about 200,000 clones, approximately 86% seen once. Material: PBMCs. Receptor source: a boy aged 2-15 years in good health and CMV-seronegative.

The chain links TRBV5-4 to TRBJ2-2; possibly TRBD1 for D (5 bases). Trimming took off 1 base at V and 1 base at J, with 11 bases between the two ends. This CDR3 is 16 amino acids long. Per germline, CDR1 SGHNT and CDR2 YYREEE (reference sequence). The CDR3: CASSLSRARNTGELFF. CDR3 in DNA: TGTGCCAGCAGCTTGAGCAGGGCTCGGAACACCGGGGAGCTGTTTTTT.

J is TRBJ2-5 and V is TRBV19; D is undetermined. With 5 bases removed from V and 5 bases from J, the gap between germline ends came to 6 bases. Germline V lookup: CDR1 LNHDA, CDR2 SQIVND (reference sequence). The CDR3 totals 11 residues. The CDR3 loop is CASSQRETQYF. The CDR3 DNA follows: TGTGCCAGTAGTCAACGGGAGACCCAGTACTTC.

This clone was seen a few times. This chain uses TRBV4-2 with TRBJ2-3; maybe TRBD1 (6 bases). The CDR3 has 16 residues. V shed 1 base and J shed 2 bases, with 13 bases lying between them. The germline V gene encodes CDR1 LGHNA and CDR2 YNFKEQ. This CDR3 is CASSQGNQGTTDTQYF. The CDR3 DNA reads TGTGCCAGCAGCCAAGGCAATCAGGGGACCACAGATACGCAGTATTTT.

Concerning this clone itself: One end of the junction varies from germline; a read error may be responsible. V gene TRBV7-9 combines with J gene TRBJ1-1; no reliable D call. Germline V gene sequence: CDR1 SEHNR, CDR2 FQNEAQ (reference sequence). The CDR3 length is 14 residues. CDR3 region: CASGLITTGTEAFF. The CDR3, as DNA: TGTGCCAGCGGCTTGATTACTACGGGCACTGAAGCTTTCTTT.

The genes are TRBV28 and TRBJ1-5; no definite D call. Deletions cut 3 bases from V and 0 bases from J, with 15 bases between. The V gene's germline CDR1 is MDHEN and CDR2 SYDVKM. The CDR3 totals 17 residues. CDR3 sequence (DNA): TGTGCCAGCAGTTTCTCTTTAAGCCAATATAGCAATCAGCCCCAGCATTTT. Its protein is CASSFSLSQYSNQPQHF.

V and J are TRBV7-3 and TRBJ2-7; D possibly corresponds to TRBD1 (5 bases). The CDR3 extends over 15 amino acids. Trimming removed 5 bases at V and 6 bases at J, with 20 bases between. CDR1 and CDR2 (germline): SGHTA, FQGTGA. The CDR3 spells CASSPHASQRGEQYF. In DNA, the CDR3 is TGTGCCAGCAGCCCCCACGCCAGTCAAAGGGGCGAGCAGTACTTC.

The chain carries TRBV6-1 and TRBJ1-1, with a weak D call TRBD1 (5 bases). The CDR3 consists of 13 residues. With 6 bases removed from V and 0 bases from J, the gap between germline ends came to 8 bases. CDR1 and CDR2 from the germline V gene are MNHNS and SASEGT. CDR3 residues: CASSDRMNTEAFF. Here the CDR3 DNA reads TGTGCCAGCAGCGACAGAATGAACACTGAAGCTTTCTTT.

This chain connects TRBV7-3 to TRBJ1-1; perhaps TRBD1 as D (5 bases). CDR1 and CDR2 (germline): SGHTA, FQGTGA. V was shortened by 8 bases and J by 2 bases, with 12 bases between the two germline ends. The CDR3 is made up of 13 amino acids. The CDR3 loop is CASGRDFNTEAFF. CDR3 DNA sequence: TGTGCCAGCGGCCGGGACTTTAACACTGAAGCTTTCTTT.

The chain combines TRBV30 with TRBJ2-7; perhaps TRBD1 as D (5 bases). The CDR3 runs to 15 residues. Germline V gene data show CDR1 as GTSNPN and CDR2 as SVGIG (reference sequence). The V end was cut by 4 bases, the J end by 4 bases, with 20 bases between. In nucleotides, the CDR3 is TGTGCCTGGACAACTCCGGCAGGGTGGGATTACGAGCAGTACTTC. Protein sequence: CAWTTPAGWDYEQYF.

The CDR3 here is CASSYDRVEGPLHF. Here the CDR3 DNA reads TGTGCCAGCAGCTACGACAGGGTAGAGGGCCCCCTCCACTTT. V is TRBV13 and J is TRBJ1-6, with 7 nucleotides matching TRBD1. The CDR3 has 14 residues. Germline-derived CDR1 and CDR2 are PRHDT and FYEKMQ (reference sequence). V shed 4 bases and J 13 bases; nucleotides not matched to a gene: 10.

J is TRBJ1-3 and V is TRBV2, with no clear D. The germline gives CDR1 SNHLY, CDR2 FYNNEI. Trimming left V 5 bases short and J 0 bases short, with 20 bases between. CDR3 length: 18 residues. The DNA for the CDR3 is TGTGCCAGCAGTAAATACCCCCTCGGGGAGAGCTCTGGAAACACCATATATTTT. Amino acid sequence: CASSKYPLGESSGNTIYF.

This clone was seen just once. J is TRBJ1-2 and V is TRBV4-1; 7 bases line up with TRBD1. The CDR3 is made up of 14 amino acids. Per germline, CDR1 MGHRA and CDR2 YSYEKL. The junction had 5 bases not matched to a gene; V was cut back by 4 bases and J by 3 bases. The CDR3 DNA follows: TGCGCCAGCAGCCGACCCGGGACAGACTATGGCTACACCTTC. This translates into CASSRPGTDYGYTF.

The V and J genes are TRBV7-9 and TRBJ1-1, with a tentative D call TRBD1 (6 bases). V shed 5 bases and J shed 6 bases, with 13 bases lying between them. Germline V gives CDR1 SEHNR, CDR2 FQNEAQ (reference sequence). The CDR3 extends over 13 amino acids. The CDR3 nucleotides read TGTGCCAGCAGCCCTACCGCAGGGGCTGAAGCTTTCTTT. This gives the protein CASSPTAGAEAFF.

This chain joins TRBV5-1 and TRBJ1-1; 9 nucleotides match TRBD1. Germline lookup yields CDR1 SGHRS and CDR2 YFSETQ. The CDR3 sequence is 16 residues long. Losses at the gene ends were 1 base for V and 4 bases for J; bases not matched to a gene: 8. CDR3 sequence: CASSLLPGQGGTEAFF. In DNA form, the CDR3 reads TGCGCCAGCAGCTTGTTACCGGGACAGGGAGGCACTGAAGCTTTCTTT.

Concerning this clone itself: Germline and junction disagree at one end, which may indicate a read error. The chain employs TRBV6-5 and TRBJ2-7, with D perhaps TRBD2 (5 bases). In germline, CDR1 is MNHEY, CDR2 SVGAGI. CDR3 length equals 13 residues. The CDR3 loop is CAVASKVSYEQHF. CDR3 DNA sequence: TGTGCCGTAGCGAGCAAGGTCTCCTACGAGCAGCACTTC.

This clone has just one count. This sequence joins TRBV29-1 and TRBJ1-3; possibly TRBD1 for D (6 bases). With 6 bases removed from V and 0 bases from J, the gap between germline ends came to 12 bases. CDR1 is SQVTM, CDR2 ANQGSEA, per germline. The CDR3 is made up of 14 amino acids. CDR3 sequence: CSVKTQGSGNTIYF. CDR3 nucleotide sequence: TGCAGCGTAAAAACACAGGGCTCTGGAAACACCATATATTTT.

V and J are TRBV29-1 and TRBJ2-1; 8 bases are a match to TRBD1. Germline-derived CDR1 and CDR2 are SQVTM and ANQGSEA. Trimming removed 5 bases from V and 0 bases from J; junction bases left unmatched: 3. There are 14 residues in the CDR3. The CDR3 DNA reads as TGCAGCGTTAGTACAGGGGGCTCCTACAATGAGCAGTTCTTC. Translation: CSVSTGGSYNEQFF.

The chain has TRBV18 and TRBJ1-1, with TRBD1 identical over 9 bases. CDR1 KGHSH and CDR2 LQKENI come from the germline V gene. CDR3 size: 16 residues. Trimming at V came to 1 base and at J to 6 bases, leaving 9 bases not matched to a gene. The CDR3 reads CASSPLEGQGKPEAFF. CDR3 nucleotides: TGTGCCAGCTCACCACTTGAGGGACAGGGAAAGCCTGAAGCTTTCTTT.

The chain carries TRBV19 and TRBJ1-1, with D uncertain. V was pared by 3 bases and J by 2 bases, with 13 bases between. There are 15 residues in the CDR3. Germline-derived CDR1 and CDR2 are LNHDA and SQIVND (reference sequence). This chain's CDR3 is CASSMAGRENTEAFF. CDR3 nucleotide sequence: TGTGCCAGTAGTATGGCCGGACGGGAAAACACTGAAGCTTTCTTT. The variable domain in full, completed from reference TRBV19 and TRBJ1-1, reads DGGITQSPKYLFRKEGQNVTLSCEQNLNHDAMYWYRQDPGQGLRLIYYSQIVNDFQKGDIAEGYSVSREKKESFPLTVTSAQKNPTAFYLCASSMAGRENTEAFFGQGTRLTVV.

The gene calls are TRBV5-5 and TRBJ2-3, with D possibly TRBD1 on 6 matching bases. The CDR3 runs 14 residues. Germline lookup yields CDR1 SGHKS and CDR2 YYEKEE (reference sequence). Trimming removed 0 bases from V and 2 bases from J, with 7 bases in between. CDR3 nucleotide sequence: TGTGCCAGCAGCTTGGACAGGGTCACAGATACGCAGTATTTT. Translating it yields CASSLDRVTDTQYF.

The genes are TRBV27 and TRBJ2-7; D is possibly TRBD1 (6 bases). CDR3 size: 17 residues. CDR1 MNHEY and CDR2 SMNVEV come from the germline V gene (reference sequence). V lost 5 bases and J 4 bases, leaving 24 bases between the germline ends. The CDR3 sequence: CASSPLFSDSLEYEQYF. CDR3 coding DNA: TGTGCCAGCAGTCCCTTGTTCTCGGACAGCCTGGAGTACGAGCAGTACTTC.

The chain links TRBV28 to TRBJ2-3, with a weak D call TRBD2 (5 bases). Trimming removed 8 bases at V and 0 bases at J, with 12 bases between. This CDR3 has 14 residues. CDR1 MDHEN and CDR2 SYDVKM come from the germline V gene. CDR3 nucleotide sequence: TGTGCCAGCGGACTTGGCGGGAGCACAGATACGCAGTATTTT. Translated, it gives CASGLGGSTDTQYF.

This clone was seen a single time. V usage is TRBV7-3 and J usage is TRBJ2-5, with D tentatively TRBD2 (7 bases). The length of the CDR3 is 13 residues. V lost 4 bases and J lost 5, with 11 bases in between. The germline V gene encodes CDR1 SGHTA and CDR2 FQGTGA. The CDR3 bases are TGTGCCAGCAGCTCGGGGGGCCCGGAGACCCAGTACTTC. It yields the protein CASSSGGPETQYF.

The chain joins TRBV5-1 to TRBJ2-3; D is possibly TRBD1 (5 bases). This CDR3 contains 14 residues. The germline V and J ends were trimmed by 0 bases and 3 bases, with 8 bases remaining between them. CDR1 and CDR2 from the germline V gene are SGHRS and YFSETQ. The CDR3 region has the DNA TGCGCCAGCAGCTTGGGACAGAAGACAGATACGCAGTATTTT. Its translation is CASSLGQKTDTQYF.

This clone turned up a few times. This chain links TRBV9 with TRBJ2-3; TRBD2 matches 10 bases. The J segment lost 8 bases and the V segment lost 3 bases, leaving 12 bases of the junction unmatched. CDR1 is SGDLS and CDR2 is YYNGEE in the germline V gene. There are 16 residues in the CDR3. The DNA for the CDR3 is TGTGCCAGCAGCGCGCTAATAGCGGGGGGTCAGGTTACGCAGTATTTT. Protein: CASSALIAGGQVTQYF.

This chain uses TRBV28 with TRBJ2-3; 9 positions agree with TRBD1. Germline V CDR1 and CDR2: MDHEN, SYDVKM. The CDR3 has 16 residues. The V and J ends lost 4 bases and 2 bases, in that order; junction bases with no gene match: 7. In DNA, the CDR3 is TGTGCCAGCAGTTCCTACAGGGGGCTCCACACAGATACGCAGTATTTT. It codes for CASSSYRGLHTDTQYF.

The chain links TRBV30 to TRBJ1-2; 11 bases are shared with TRBD1. The CDR3 is 14 residues long. J gave up 8 bases and V 2 bases, and 7 bases lay outside the gene matches. Germline values: CDR1 GTSNPN, CDR2 SVGIG (reference sequence). The CDR3: CAWSPGQGAKGYTF. The CDR3 DNA follows: TGTGCCTGGAGTCCCGGACAGGGGGCGAAGGGCTACACCTTC.

The V and J genes are TRBV28 and TRBJ1-4, with TRBD1 matching over 10 bases. The V gene's germline CDR1 is MDHEN and CDR2 SYDVKM. The CDR3 runs to 14 residues. Germline trimming cut 7 bases from V and 8 bases from J; bases unmatched to any gene: 7. CDR3 nucleotides: TGTGCCAGCACCCAGACAGGGGGCGCGGAAAAACTGTTTTTT. Protein sequence: CASTQTGGAEKLFF. Full variable domain (rest looked up from reference TRBV28 and TRBJ1-4): DVKVTQSSRYLVKRTGEKVFLECVQDMDHENMFWYRQDPGLGLRLIYFSYDVKMKEKGDIPEGYSVSREKKERFSLILESASTNQTSMYLCASTQTGGAEKLFFGSGTQLSVL.

CDR3 residues: CASSLGGSFSGNTIYF. In nucleotides, the CDR3 is TGTGCCAGCAGCTTAGGCGGTTCGTTCTCTGGAAACACCATATATTTT. This chain uses TRBV7-2 with TRBJ1-3; D gene uncertain. Germline CDR1 SGHTA, CDR2 FQGNSA. The germline V and J ends were trimmed by 1 base and 0 bases, with 10 bases remaining between them. The CDR3 has 16 amino acids.

The chain is built from TRBV2 and TRBJ2-7, with TRBD2 matching 10 bases. Germline V lookup: CDR1 SNHLY, CDR2 FYNNEI. The CDR3 contains 18 residues. V trimming: 1 base; J trimming: 2 bases; junction bases outside the gene matches: 11. The CDR3 DNA is TGTGCCAGCAGTGAAGGGGCTAGCGGGAGTATCCGACCCTACGAGCAGTACTTC. This sequence encodes CASSEGASGSIRPYEQYF.

The chain employs TRBV27 and TRBJ1-2, with D possibly being TRBD1 (6 bases). CDR3 size: 12 residues. V lost 5 bases and J 8 bases, leaving 12 bases between the germline ends. The germline V gene encodes CDR1 MNHEY and CDR2 SMNVEV (reference sequence). This CDR3 reads CASSTQGRGYTF. In nucleotides, the CDR3 is TGTGCCAGCAGTACTCAGGGGCGCGGCTACACCTTC.